This is a list of T cell receptor beta chains from one sample in a study of T cell responses to AZD1222 COVID-19 vaccine. Some clones are missing from TCRdb's copy, which holds only in-frame ones; the method was immunoSEQ multiplex PCR. There are some 150,000 clones in the sample; less than 90% occur only once, and 1.5% to 2% lies in the top ten. The sequencing used peripheral blood, collected on day 0 of AZD1222 vaccination. These receptors all stem from an adult in good health. Both conserved end residues are part of each CDR3. The D gene is left open where the match is weak. Size values are once, few and many counts, or a class for expanded clones, and some rows have none.

clone_size | d_call | j_call | v_call | cdr3_nt | cdr3_aa
NA | TRBD2 | TRBJ2-3 | TRBV30 | TGTGCCTGGAGTAAGGCGGGAGCGTATACGCAGTATTTT | CAWSKAGAYTQYF
NA | TRBD2 | TRBJ2-1 | TRBV12-5 | TGTGCTAGTGGTTTGACCGGGACTAGCGGGAACAATGAGCAGTTCTTC | CASGLTGTSGNNEQFF
NA | NA | TRBJ2-2 | TRBV5-1 | TGCGCCAGCAGCCCCGAGGGGAACACCGGGGAGCTGTTTTTT | CASSPEGNTGELFF
NA | NA | TRBJ1-1 | TRBV7-2 | TGTGCCAGCAGCCCTCAGGGAAGTAGGTCTGAAGCTTTCTTT | CASSPQGSRSEAFF
NA | TRBD1 | TRBJ2-5 | TRBV28 | TGTGCCAGCAGTTTGGCAGGGGGCTCAGAGACCCAGTACTTC | CASSLAGGSETQYF
NA | TRBD1 | TRBJ2-4 | TRBV5-1 | TGCGCCAGCAGCTTGGGGCCCGGGACAGGAGGTGAAAACATTCAGTACTTC | CASSLGPGTGGENIQYF
NA | TRBD1 | TRBJ1-1 | TRBV7-8 | TGTGCCAGCAGCCCTCGGACAGGGTCGGCCACTGAAGCTTTCTTT | CASSPRTGSATEAFF
NA | NA | TRBJ1-2 | TRBV11-2 | TGTGCCAGCAGCCAGTCGGGGGGCTACACCTTC | CASSQSGGYTF
NA | NA | TRBJ1-2 | TRBV7-9 | TGTGTGGTCGGACGTGATGGCTACACCTTC | CVVGRDGYTF
NA | NA | TRBJ2-5 | TRBV5-5 | TGTGCCAGCAGCTTGGAAGAGACCCAGTACTTC | CASSLEETQYF
NA | TRBD1 | TRBJ2-2 | TRBV5-1 | TGCGCCAGCAGCTTCGTACAGGGGGCGTCCGGGGAGCTGTTTTTT | CASSFVQGASGELFF
NA | NA | TRBJ1-1 | TRBV5-5 | TGTGCCAGTAACTGGGGGTTCTACACTGAAGCTTTCTTT | CASNWGFYTEAFF
NA | NA | TRBJ2-1 | TRBV19 | TGTGCCAGTAGTCCACCAACAGGGCCAAATGAGCAGTTCTTC | CASSPPTGPNEQFF
NA | TRBD2 | TRBJ2-2 | TRBV5-1 | TGCGCCAGCAGCTCTGGGACTAGCGGGGGAGTAAGCACCGGGGAGCTGTTTTTT | CASSSGTSGGVSTGELFF
NA | NA | TRBJ1-5 | TRBV5-4 | TGTGCCAGCAGCTTGGGGGGGGCTGGGAATAGCAATCAGCCCCAGCATTTT | CASSLGGAGNSNQPQHF
NA | NA | TRBJ2-7 | TRBV28 | TGTGCCAGCAGTCCTCTAGCGCCCAGAGAATACGAGCAGTACTTC | CASSPLAPREYEQYF
NA | TRBD2 | TRBJ2-2 | TRBV9 | TGTGCCAGCAGCGTCCTAGCGGGAACCGGGGAGCTGTTTTTT | CASSVLAGTGELFF
NA | NA | TRBJ1-1 | TRBV27 | TGTGCCAGCAGTTTCACGGGGGCCGCAGAAGCTTTCTTT | CASSFTGAAEAFF
NA | TRBD1 | TRBJ2-1 | TRBV5-4 | TGTGCCAGCAGTTCCGGACAGGGGGGATACAATGAGCAGTTCTTC | CASSSGQGGYNEQFF
NA | TRBD1 | TRBJ2-1 | TRBV18 | TGTGCCAGCTCACCAGGGGACAGGGTATACAATGAGCAGTTCTTC | CASSPGDRVYNEQFF
NA | TRBD1 | TRBJ1-3 | TRBV11-2 | TGTGCCAGCAGCGTGGACAGGGCAGGAAACACCATATATTTT | CASSVDRAGNTIYF
NA | NA | TRBJ1-2 | TRBV6-5 | TGTGCCAGCAGCGAGGACAGCTTTGGGTATGGCTACACCTTC | CASSEDSFGYGYTF
NA | NA | TRBJ1-2 | TRBV5-6 | TGTGCCAGCAGCTTGGCCGGACAGAACTATGGCTACACCTTC | CASSLAGQNYGYTF
NA | TRBD2 | TRBJ2-1 | TRBV28 | TGTGCCAGCAGTTCCCCTAGCGCGGGAGTTCATGGCAATGAGCAGTTCTTC | CASSSPSAGVHGNEQFF
once | NA | TRBJ1-5 | TRBV21-1 | TGTGCCAGCAGCCCCATGGAGACAGGGCCTAATCAGCCCCAGCATTTT | CASSPMETGPNQPQHF
few | TRBD2 | TRBJ2-1 | TRBV2 | TGTGCCAGCAGTGAATGGGCTAGCGGGGGGGTCCATGAGCAGTTCTTC | CASSEWASGGVHEQFF
NA | TRBD2 | TRBJ2-1 | TRBV9 | TGTGCCAGCAGCGTAGCGGGTAGCGGGGGCTGGTATGAGCAGTTCTTC | CASSVAGSGGWYEQFF
NA | NA | TRBJ2-3 | TRBV3-1/TRBV3-2 | TGTGCCAGCAGCCAAGGACCAATCACAGATACGCAGTATTTT | CASSQGPITDTQYF
NA | TRBD2 | TRBJ2-1 | TRBV11-2 | TGTGCCAGCAGCCTCCGGGAGGGGAAGTCTGGCTCCTACAATGAGCAGTTCTTC | CASSLREGKSGSYNEQFF
NA | TRBD1 | TRBJ1-4 | TRBV18 | TGTGCCAGCTCACCCGGGACAGGGGCTGAAAAACTGTTTTTT | CASSPGTGAEKLFF
NA | NA | TRBJ1-5 | TRBV7-9 | TGTGCCAGCAGCTTAGACAGGTCAAATCAGCCCCAGCATTTT | CASSLDRSNQPQHF
once | NA | TRBJ1-1 | TRBV2 | TGTGCCAGCAGTGACGGGCGGCGTACTGAAGCTTTCTTT | CASSDGRRTEAFF
few | NA | TRBJ1-1 | TRBV15 | TGTGCCACCAGCCTTAATACTGAGGGCCCCACTGAAGCTTTCTTT | CATSLNTEGPTEAFF
NA | NA | TRBJ1-1 | TRBV13 | TGTGCCAGCAGCTCGACTCCTGGGGGAGCTTTCTTT | CASSSTPGGAFF
NA | NA | TRBJ1-1 | TRBV6-5 | TGTGCCGGGGGGTTAGGGTCGCTTTCTGAAGCTTTCTTT | CAGGLGSLSEAFF
NA | NA | TRBJ2-5 | TRBV5-5 | TGTGCCAGCAGCTTGGCCAGGGTCGGGCAAGAGACCCAGTACTTC | CASSLARVGQETQYF
NA | TRBD1 | TRBJ2-4 | TRBV6-5 | TGTGCCAGCAGCCTCCAGGGGGCCCACAAAAACATTCAGTACTTC | CASSLQGAHKNIQYF
NA | NA | TRBJ2-1 | TRBV2 | TGTGCCAGCAGTGAACTAGCGTTGAATGAGCAGTTCTTC | CASSELALNEQFF
NA | NA | TRBJ1-1 | TRBV6-6 | TGTGCCAGCAGTGCGACTCGCTCAGGTGTGGACACTGAAGCTTTCTTT | CASSATRSGVDTEAFF
NA | NA | TRBJ2-3 | TRBV10-3 | TGTGCCATCAGTGACAGAAGCACAGATACGCAGTATTTT | CAISDRSTDTQYF
NA | NA | TRBJ1-6 | TRBV7-3 | TGTGCCAGCAGCTCCACCGGGGCTTATAATTCACCCCTCCACTTT | CASSSTGAYNSPLHF
once | TRBD1 | TRBJ1-6 | TRBV9 | TGTGCCAGCAGCGTAGGGGCAGGGGGGGGGAATTCACCCCTCCACTTT | CASSVGAGGGNSPLHF
NA | TRBD1 | TRBJ2-5 | TRBV15 | TGTGCCACCAGCTCGGGACAGGGGAAAGAGACCCAGTACTTC | CATSSGQGKETQYF
NA | NA | TRBJ1-1 | TRBV28 | TGTGCCAGCAGTTTTGGGACGGTCACTGAAGCTTTCTTT | CASSFGTVTEAFF
NA | NA | TRBJ1-6 | TRBV11-2 | TGTGCCAGCAGCTTAGGTGGACCCCTCCACTTT | CASSLGGPLHF
NA | NA | TRBJ1-1 | TRBV10-3 | TGTGCCATCAGTTCACCCCGGGAGAACACTGAAGCTTTCTTT | CAISSPRENTEAFF
few | TRBD2 | TRBJ2-1 | TRBV10-3 | TGTGCCATCAGTGACCCCGAATTACTAGCGGGAGTGCACAATGAGCAGTTCTTC | CAISDPELLAGVHNEQFF
NA | NA | TRBJ1-5 | TRBV24-1 | TGTGCCACCAGTGATTTTCTAGGGTTCCAGCATTTT | CATSDFLGFQHF
once | TRBD1 | TRBJ1-2 | TRBV28 | TGTGCCAGCAGTTCCGGACAGGGTAACTATGGCTACACCTTC | CASSSGQGNYGYTF
NA | NA | TRBJ1-3 | TRBV15 | TGTGCCACCAGCAGAGGCTCGGGGGCTGGAGGAAACACCATATATTTT | CATSRGSGAGGNTIYF
NA | TRBD1 | TRBJ1-2 | TRBV5-4 | TGTGCCAGCATCAGGACAGGCCTATACTATGGCTACACCTTC | CASIRTGLYYGYTF
NA | TRBD2 | TRBJ2-3 | TRBV5-4 | TGTGCCAGCAGCTTGGATGCTAGCGGGAAAACAGATACGCAGTATTTT | CASSLDASGKTDTQYF
NA | TRBD1 | TRBJ1-5 | TRBV30 | TGTGCCTGGAGTGACAGGGGTGGCCAGCCCCAGCATTTT | CAWSDRGGQPQHF